This T cell receptor beta chain was recovered during a study of shared T cell receptors in the human thymus. Trimming cost V 6 bases and J 4 bases; bases outside gene matches: 15. Per the germline V gene, CDR1 is SGHNT and CDR2 is YYREEE (reference sequence). CDR3 length: 18 amino acids. Sequencing was performed with immunoSEQ multiplex PCR; in TCRdb, only in-frame clones are kept and a portion is missing. The sample carries 600,000 or so clones, over 75% recorded once. This same sample was also taken into another study, of human thymus T cells. This second study notes: The source of the thymus tissue was resections taken during corrective heart surgery. The authors found apparently biased V and J gene usage in thymic and blood repertoires.

The chain carries TRBV5-4 and TRBJ2-3; TRBD2 agrees at 12 bases. The sample comprised thymocytes. This clonotype was sampled from a boy under two years old with a congenital heart defect. This chain's CDR3 is CASNDGRTSGMWADTQYF. CDR3 in DNA: TGTGCCAGCAACGATGGCCGGACTAGCGGGATGTGGGCAGATACGCAGTATTTT.